This T cell receptor (beta chain) was sequenced in a study of T-cell reconstitution after alpha-beta-depleted transplantation in children. Regarding the study as a whole: When one year had passed after transplant, most T-cell counts and diversity came from newly produced T cells. Surviving thymic progenitors and recipient T cells were the source of high TCRbeta diversity at day 60 in some patients.

This clonotype was detected only a few times. What it binds is not known. It was with unique molecular identifiers that the TCRbeta library was prepared. A single record per CDR3 protein comes from TCRdb applying MiXCR to the PCR reads. Altogether hundreds of thousands of distinct CDR3 sequences are present, roughly 14% being singletons, with the ten largest covering about 0.77%. This specimen was PBMCs, taken before TCRalphabeta/CD19-depleted stem cell transplant. This sequence originates from a girl aged 2-9 years with congenital amegakaryocytic thrombocytopenia, due to receive a stem cell transplant.

The CDR3 region is CSAGGGRTYNEQFF. CDR3 nucleotide sequence: TGCAGTGCGGGGGGCGGGCGGACCTACAATGAGCAGTTCTTC. The rearrangement uses TRBV20-1 and TRBJ2-1; D assignment may be TRBD1 or TRBD2 (6 bases each). The CDR3 sequence is 14 residues long. Per the germline V gene, CDR1 is DFQATT and CDR2 is SNEGSKA (reference sequence). The V end lost 6 bases, the J end lost 2 bases, and 14 bases lay between the germline ends.